The sequence of this T cell receptor beta chain was determined in a study of OX40 agonist ivuxolimab in advanced cancers. Sequencing was performed with immunoSEQ multiplex PCR; in TCRdb, only in-frame clones are kept and a portion is missing. Of under 85,000 clones listed, around 82% are singletons. Unmatched junction bases numbered 5, after V lost 3 bases and J lost 1 base. Germline CDR1 LNHDA, CDR2 SQIVND (reference sequence). This CDR3 has 16 residues. This receptor was identified in an adult with an advanced solid tumor such as melanoma, head and neck, liver or kidney cancer. This chain links TRBV19 with TRBJ2-3, with TRBD2 matching 9 bases. The specimen comprised CD4+ or CD8+ T cells sorted from blood, sampled in a trial of the OX40 agonist ivuxolimab. In DNA, the CDR3 is TGTGCCAGTAGTATGCGGGAGGGCCGGGGCACAGATACGCAGTATTTT. It specifies CASSMREGRGTDTQYF.